Described below is a single T cell receptor beta chain sequence and its context. Its antigen is unidentified. V shed 4 bases and J shed 4 bases, with 14 bases lying between them. Germline CDR1 reads SGHAT; CDR2 reads FQDESV (reference sequence). The CDR3 runs to 15 residues. This sample was included in a study of cytomegalovirus exposure and HLA in healthy donors. Profiling relied on immunoSEQ multiplex PCR, and the TCRdb table lists in-frame clones only, not all of them. There are 90,000 to 110,000 clones in the sample; 88% occur only once, and roughly 2.2% lies in the top ten. Separate from the 666-subject first cohort was the approximately 110-subject validation cohort, to which the donors belonged. General observations from the study: Most TCR sequences were rare, but some public TCRs occurred in many donors.

The chain has TRBV11-1 and TRBJ1-3; TRBD1 is a possible D gene (6 bases). The sample was PBMCs. This clonotype was obtained from a woman aged 18-29 years in good health and CMV-seronegative. In nucleotides, the CDR3 is TGTGCCAGCAGCTACAATACAGGGTCCGGAAACACCATATATTTT. Protein product: CASSYNTGSGNTIYF.